This passage covers 29 T cell receptor beta chains from one sample sequenced in a study of T cell responses to AZD1222 COVID-19 vaccine. Profiled with immunoSEQ multiplex PCR; TCRdb holds only in-frame clones, not every one. Altogether roughly 80,000 clones are present, less than 95% being singletons, with the ten largest covering approximately 5%. The input for sequencing was peripheral blood, taken 28 days after the second AZD1222 dose. The source of these receptors is an adult who received the AZD1222 COVID-19 vaccine.

The genes are TRBV14 and TRBJ1-1; TRBD1 matches 9 bases. The CDR3 contains 15 residues. CDR1 is SGHDN and CDR2 is FVKESK in the germline V gene. The ends lost 4 bases at V and 1 base at J; junction bases unmatched: 4. The CDR3 region is CASSPPTGGNTEAFF. The DNA of the CDR3 is TGTGCCAGCAGCCCACCGACAGGGGGGAACACTGAAGCTTTCTTT.

The chain joins TRBV18 to TRBJ1-4, with a tentative D call TRBD1 (5 bases). V lost 5 bases and J lost 5, with 15 bases in between. This CDR3 spans 15 amino acids. Germline-derived CDR1 and CDR2 are KGHSH and LQKENI. CDR3 nucleotide sequence: TGTGCCAGCTCAAAAGACAGTACGTCGAATGAAAAACTGTTTTTT. Its translation is CASSKDSTSNEKLFF.

This chain connects TRBV28 to TRBJ1-5; 9 bases agree with TRBD1. Germline CDR1 is MDHEN and CDR2 is SYDVKM. Trimming at V came to 5 bases and at J to 7 bases, leaving 9 bases not matched to a gene. The CDR3 runs to 15 residues. This chain's CDR3 is CASSTGGARRQPQHF. CDR3 nucleotide sequence: TGTGCCAGCAGTACAGGGGGCGCGAGGCGACAGCCCCAGCATTTT. The full variable domain, its missing parts supplied by reference TRBV28 and TRBJ1-5, is DVKVTQSSRYLVKRTGEKVFLECVQDMDHENMFWYRQDPGLGLRLIYFSYDVKMKEKGDIPEGYSVSREKKERFSLILESASTNQTSMYLCASSTGGARRQPQHFGDGTRLSIL.

The chain carries TRBV5-8 and TRBJ1-6; D is unresolved. The CDR3 totals 11 residues. Germline CDR1 SGHTS, CDR2 YDEGEE. Trimming removed 4 bases at V and 14 bases at J, with 10 bases between. The CDR3 reads CASSGGSSLHF. CDR3 in DNA: TGTGCCAGCAGCGGAGGGAGTTCCCTCCACTTT.

The chain has TRBV7-2 and TRBJ1-2; D possibly corresponds to TRBD1 (6 bases). V was pared by 5 bases and J by 5 bases, with 21 bases between. From germline, CDR1 is SGHTA and CDR2 FQGNSA. The CDR3 is 16 residues long. The CDR3 loop reads CASSPHDRYREYGYTF. CDR3 DNA sequence: TGTGCCAGCAGCCCCCACGACAGGTACAGGGAATATGGCTACACCTTC. Full variable domain (outside the CDR3, taken from reference TRBV7-2 and TRBJ1-2): GAGVSQSPSNKVTEKGKDVELRCDPISGHTALYWYRQSLGQGLEFLIYFQGNSAPDKSGLPSDRFSAERTGGSVSTLTIQRTQQEDSAVYLCASSPHDRYREYGYTFGSGTRLTVV.

The chain has TRBV19 and TRBJ1-2, with TRBD1 as a possible D gene (5 bases). Trimming stripped 10 bases from V and 2 bases from J, with 11 bases between. The CDR3 is 12 amino acids. Per the germline V gene, CDR1 is LNHDA and CDR2 is SQIVND (reference sequence). The CDR3: CATEAGNYGYTF. The CDR3 DNA reads as TGTGCCACCGAGGCAGGGAACTATGGCTACACCTTC.

The chain is built from TRBV19 and TRBJ2-7, with D possibly matching TRBD1 (6 bases). The V end lost 4 bases, the J end lost 4 bases, and 17 bases lay between the germline ends. Germline CDR1 reads LNHDA; CDR2 reads SQIVND (reference sequence). CDR3 length equals 15 residues. This chain's CDR3 is CASSKTTGWEYEQYF. Here the CDR3 DNA reads TGTGCCAGTAGTAAAACGACAGGATGGGAATACGAGCAGTACTTC.

This chain uses TRBV7-3 with TRBJ1-1; TRBD1 might be the D (5 bases). Germline CDR1 reads SGHTA; CDR2 reads FQGTGA. The CDR3 consists of 13 residues. Between the trimmed V and J ends, which lost 5 bases and 5 bases, there was a span of 12 bases. CDR3 residues: CASSRDWKTEAFF. In nucleotides, the CDR3 is TGTGCCAGCAGCCGGGACTGGAAGACTGAAGCTTTCTTT.

This chain links TRBV7-6 with TRBJ2-5; 8 nucleotides line up with TRBD1. V lost 0 bases and J lost 3; bases outside the gene matches: 0. The CDR3 sequence is 14 residues long. Germline CDR1 is SGHVS and CDR2 is FNYEAQ. The CDR3 spells CASSLADREETQYF. CDR3 nucleotide sequence: TGTGCCAGCAGCTTAGCGGACAGGGAAGAGACCCAGTACTTC. Using reference TRBV7-6 and TRBJ2-5 for the parts outside the CDR3, the full variable domain is GAGVSQSPRYKVTKRGQDVALRCDPISGHVSLYWYRQALGQGPEFLTYFNYEAQQDKSGLPNDRFSAERPEGSISTLTIQRTEQRDSAMYRCASSLADREETQYFGPGTRLLVL.

This chain joins TRBV6-5 and TRBJ1-4; 7 bases align to TRBD1. The J segment lost 8 bases and the V segment lost 6 bases, leaving 9 bases of the junction unmatched. The CDR3 loop spans 14 amino acids. Germline V gene lookup returns CDR1 MNHEY and CDR2 SVGAGI. CDR3 sequence (DNA): TGTGCCAGCAGCCACAGGGGATGGGGGGAAAAACTGTTTTTT. This gives the protein CASSHRGWGEKLFF.

The V gene is TRBV6-4, the J gene TRBJ2-6; tentatively, D is TRBD1 or TRBD2 (5 bases each). Looked up from germline, CDR1 is MRHNA and CDR2 is SNTAGT. V was shortened by 5 bases and J by 0 bases, with 11 bases between the two germline ends. The CDR3 covers 16 residues. The CDR3 DNA sequence: TGTGCCAGCAGTTTACATGGGGGCTCTGGGGCCAACGTCCTGACTTTC. This gives the protein CASSLHGGSGANVLTF.

This chain uses TRBV28 with TRBJ1-5; 8 nucleotides match TRBD1. V was clipped by 7 bases and J by 4 bases; unmatched bases: 6. This CDR3 contains 14 residues. Germline CDR1 is MDHEN and CDR2 is SYDVKM. The CDR3 region has the DNA TGTGCCAGCAAACCGGGACAGGAAAATCAGCCCCAGCATTTT. Its protein product is CASKPGQENQPQHF.

This chain joins TRBV27 and TRBJ1-5; TRBD1 is a possible D gene (5 bases). CDR1 is MNHEY, CDR2 SMNVEV, per germline (reference sequence). The V gene lost 2 bases and the J gene lost 3 bases, with 8 bases spanning the gap. The CDR3 extends over 14 amino acids. CDR3 protein: CASSLVGANQPQHF. The CDR3 DNA is TGTGCCAGCAGTTTAGTAGGGGCCAATCAGCCCCAGCATTTT.

The chain employs TRBV7-2 and TRBJ1-2, with D possibly matching TRBD1 (5 bases). V lost 1 base to trimming and J lost 4 bases, with 10 bases between them. The CDR3 runs 14 residues. Germline V gene data show CDR1 as SGHTA and CDR2 as FQGNSA. The CDR3: CASSLGGVGYGYTF. The DNA of the CDR3 is TGTGCCAGCAGCTTAGGAGGGGTAGGCTATGGCTACACCTTC.

This rearrangement joins TRBV10-1 to TRBJ1-1, with unresolved D. CDR3 length equals 13 residues. Trimming cost V 0 bases and J 4 bases, with 6 bases left between them. CDR1 is WNHNN and CDR2 is SYGVQD in the germline V gene (reference sequence). CDR3 region: CASSESRGTEAFF. The CDR3 DNA reads as TGCGCCAGCAGTGAGTCAAGAGGCACTGAAGCTTTCTTT.

The chain has TRBV4-2 and TRBJ1-2; possibly TRBD1 for D (5 bases). Germline CDR1 LGHNA, CDR2 YNFKEQ. This CDR3 contains 15 residues. V was shortened by 1 base and J by 6 bases, with 15 bases between the two germline ends. In nucleotides, the CDR3 is TGTGCCAGCAGCCAAGTGTCAGGGTGGGACCATGGCTACACCTTC. It yields the protein CASSQVSGWDHGYTF.

The chain carries TRBV19 and TRBJ1-6; 7 positions agree with TRBD1. The J segment lost 7 bases and the V segment lost 5 bases, leaving 2 bases of the junction unmatched. Germline values: CDR1 LNHDA, CDR2 SQIVND (reference sequence). The CDR3 spans 13 residues. CDR3 amino acids: CASSDRENSPLHF. The CDR3 coding sequence is TGTGCCAGTAGTGACAGGGAAAATTCACCCCTCCACTTT.

A few counts support this clone. The genes are TRBV7-2 and TRBJ1-2, with 9 bases aligning to TRBD1. Trimming took 1 base from V and 5 from J; bases not matched to a gene: 5. Germline lookup yields CDR1 SGHTA and CDR2 FQGNSA. The CDR3 has 15 residues. CDR3 sequence reads: CASSLVGTGQYGYTF. CDR3 in DNA: TGTGCCAGCAGCTTAGTAGGGACAGGGCAATATGGCTACACCTTC.

This chain joins TRBV27 and TRBJ1-5, with D possibly matching TRBD1 (6 bases). CDR1 is MNHEY and CDR2 is SMNVEV in the germline V gene (reference sequence). V shed 5 bases and J shed 0 bases, with 11 bases lying between them. The CDR3 covers 15 residues. CDR3 in amino acids: CASSPGVGSNQPQHF. Written as DNA, the CDR3 is TGTGCCAGCAGTCCAGGGGTGGGTAGCAATCAGCCCCAGCATTTT.

The chain carries TRBV6-6 and TRBJ1-1, with D maybe TRBD1 (6 bases). The germline V gene encodes CDR1 MNHNY and CDR2 SVGAGI (reference sequence). This CDR3 is built from 14 residues. Trimming took 7 bases from V and 4 from J, leaving 16 bases between them. CDR3 in amino acids: CASNLLGGSTEAFF. CDR3 coding DNA: TGTGCCAGCAACCTATTAGGGGGGAGCACTGAAGCTTTCTTT.

This sequence joins TRBV11-2 and TRBJ2-1, with 9 bases that match TRBD1. The CDR3 is made up of 15 amino acids. Germline CDR1 is SGHAT and CDR2 is FQNNGV. The ends lost 0 bases at V and 3 bases at J; junction bases unmatched: 0. The CDR3 loop reads CASSLEDRGYNEQFF. The CDR3 nucleotides are TGTGCCAGCAGCTTAGAGGACAGGGGCTACAATGAGCAGTTCTTC.

V gene TRBV27 combines with J gene TRBJ1-5, with 7 bases lining up with TRBD1. The CDR3 covers 15 residues. Trimming cost V 5 bases and J 0 bases; bases outside gene matches: 4. The germline gives CDR1 MNHEY, CDR2 SMNVEV (reference sequence). DNA for the CDR3: TGTGCCAGCAGTCCTTGGGACAGTAGCAATCAGCCCCAGCATTTT. It codes for CASSPWDSSNQPQHF.

The chain is built from TRBV7-8 and TRBJ1-2; 9 bases line up with TRBD1. Germline CDR1 is SGHVS and CDR2 is FQNEAQ. V shed 5 bases, J shed 4 bases, and the junction held 11 bases outside the gene matches. This CDR3 has 16 residues. CDR3 sequence reads: CASSPTTGGLSYGYTF. CDR3 nucleotides: TGTGCCAGCAGCCCCACTACAGGGGGCCTCTCCTATGGCTACACCTTC.

V usage is TRBV28 and J usage is TRBJ1-5; D may be TRBD1 (5 bases). V dropped 5 bases and J dropped 3 bases, with 14 bases sitting between them. Germline assignment: CDR1 MDHEN and CDR2 SYDVKM. The CDR3 length is 15 residues. CDR3 DNA sequence: TGTGCCAGCAGTACCACCCGGGGCATCAATCAGCCCCAGCATTTT. As protein: CASSTTRGINQPQHF.

This clone was recorded once. The chain recombines TRBV7-9 with TRBJ1-1; no clear D gene. Between the trimmed V and J ends, which lost 2 bases and 7 bases, there was a span of 8 bases. CDR3 length equals 12 residues. CDR1 and CDR2 (germline): SEHNR, FQNEAQ (reference sequence). DNA of the CDR3: TGTGCCAGCAGCTTAATGCAGAGTGAAGCTTTCTTT. This translates into CASSLMQSEAFF.

The gene calls are TRBV18 and TRBJ1-2, with D possibly TRBD1 on 5 matching bases. This CDR3 has 15 residues. The V gene's germline CDR1 is KGHSH and CDR2 LQKENI. V was cut by 3 bases and J by 3 bases, with 14 bases left in between. CDR3 sequence: CASSPAGQIYYGYTF. The CDR3 coding sequence is TGTGCCAGCTCACCTGCAGGGCAGATTTACTATGGCTACACCTTC.

The V gene is TRBV29-1, the J gene TRBJ2-7, with 12 bases that match TRBD1. The CDR3 sequence is 13 residues long. Unmatched junction bases numbered 6, after V lost 7 bases and J lost 5 bases. The V gene's germline CDR1 is SQVTM and CDR2 ANQGSEA. Written as DNA, the CDR3 is TGCAGCGCCCCGGGACAGGGGGCTGACGAGCAGTACTTC. This encodes CSAPGQGADEQYF.

This clone was detected a few times. The chain employs TRBV5-5 and TRBJ2-5, with 10 bases aligning to TRBD2. This CDR3 has 18 residues. With V trimmed by 0 bases and J by 4 bases, 12 bases remained unmatched. Germline V gene lookup returns CDR1 SGHKS and CDR2 YYEKEE (reference sequence). This chain's CDR3 is CASSLAASGGPGRETQYF. In DNA form, the CDR3 reads TGTGCCAGCAGCTTGGCCGCTAGCGGGGGCCCCGGGAGAGAGACCCAGTACTTC.

The rearrangement joins TRBV9 to TRBJ2-7; TRBD2 might be the D (5 bases). CDR1 and CDR2 (germline): SGDLS, YYNGEE. There are 14 residues in the CDR3. The V end was cut by 4 bases, the J end by 2 bases, with 13 bases between. CDR3 region: CASSPRRVPYEQYF. CDR3 in DNA: TGTGCCAGCAGCCCCCGGCGGGTTCCCTACGAGCAGTACTTC. Variable domain in full (rest from reference TRBV9 and TRBJ2-7): DSGVTQTPKHLITATGQRVTLRCSPRSGDLSVYWYQQSLDQGLQFLIQYYNGEERAKGNILERFSAQQFPDLHSELNLSSLELGDSALYFCASSPRRVPYEQYFGPGTRLTVT.